This passage covers 8 T cell receptor beta chains from one sample sequenced in a study of T cell responses to AZD1222 COVID-19 vaccine. The table came from immunoSEQ multiplex PCR; TCRdb's copy has only in-frame clones and leaves some out. Of around 65,000 clones listed, roughly 70% are singletons. The sample in question was peripheral blood, obtained on day 0 of AZD1222 vaccination. These receptors all stem from an adult in good health.

This clone was observed a handful of times. The chain joins TRBV2 to TRBJ2-2; 8 bases fit TRBD2. V lost 6 bases to trimming and J lost 4 bases; unmatched junction nucleotides: 10. The V gene's germline CDR1 is SNHLY and CDR2 FYNNEI. The CDR3 is 16 residues long. As DNA, the CDR3 is TGTGCCAGCAGGGGAGGAACCGGGACTAGCACCGGGGAGCTGTTTTTT. Residues: CASRGGTGTSTGELFF.

This clone was seen more than once but under ten times. This chain links TRBV4-3 with TRBJ2-5; D unclear. CDR1 and CDR2 from the germline V gene are LGHNA and YSLEER. There are 15 residues in the CDR3. With 0 bases removed from V and 5 bases from J, the gap between germline ends came to 13 bases. CDR3 nucleotide sequence: TGCGCCAGCAGCCAAGATATACGGGCGGAGGAGACCCAGTACTTC. Translated, it gives CASSQDIRAEETQYF.

The V gene is TRBV20-1, the J gene TRBJ1-5; D is unclear. From germline, CDR1 is DFQATT and CDR2 SNEGSKA (reference sequence). V shed 3 bases and J shed 3 bases, with 9 bases lying between them. CDR3 length: 13 amino acids. The CDR3 region has the DNA TGCAGTGCTAGTACGAAGTACAATCAGCCCCAGCATTTT. Translated, it gives CSASTKYNQPQHF.

The chain is built from TRBV13 and TRBJ2-2, with TRBD2 identical over 14 bases. Germline V gives CDR1 PRHDT, CDR2 FYEKMQ (reference sequence). The CDR3 sequence is 18 residues long. Trimming took 5 bases from V and 0 from J; bases not matched to a gene: 5. The CDR3 is CASSPWTSGGSNTGELFF. The CDR3 DNA follows: TGTGCCAGCAGCCCTTGGACTAGCGGGGGGTCGAACACCGGGGAGCTGTTTTTT.

The chain recombines TRBV5-1 with TRBJ2-3; D may correspond to TRBD1 or TRBD2 (5 bases each). The length of the CDR3 is 15 residues. The germline gives CDR1 SGHRS, CDR2 YFSETQ. The V end lost 4 bases, the J end lost 4 bases, and 16 bases lay between the germline ends. The CDR3 DNA sequence: TGCGCCAGCAGCCTTGGTGTTGGGGGATCAGATACGCAGTATTTT. Protein product: CASSLGVGGSDTQYF.

This rearrangement joins TRBV2 to TRBJ1-2; D remains ambiguous. The CDR3 is 13 amino acids. V lost 8 bases, J lost 2 bases, and 12 bases lay in between. The germline V gene has CDR1 SNHLY and CDR2 FYNNEI. CDR3 DNA sequence: TGTGCCAGCTCTGTCTCGGGCAACTATGGCTACACCTTC. Translation gives CASSVSGNYGYTF.

The chain links TRBV29-1 to TRBJ2-1; D uncertain. V dropped 5 bases and J dropped 3 bases, with 17 bases sitting between them. CDR3 size: 15 residues. Germline V lookup: CDR1 SQVTM, CDR2 ANQGSEA. The CDR3 DNA sequence: TGCAGCGTTCAGAACCCGGCGATTATCTACAATGAGCAGTTCTTC. Translation gives CSVQNPAIIYNEQFF.

In this sample, this clone turned up once. V gene TRBV28 combines with J gene TRBJ2-2; D not certain. V lost 2 bases and J lost 4, with 11 bases in between. Per the germline V gene, CDR1 is MDHEN and CDR2 is SYDVKM. This CDR3 region has 15 residues. This CDR3 is CASSLGSAGTGELFF. The CDR3 DNA reads as TGTGCCAGCAGTTTAGGCTCAGCTGGCACCGGGGAGCTGTTTTTT.